This entry is about one T cell receptor (beta chain). The clone's antigen remains unknown. The cohort comprised fewer than 750 healthy bone marrow donors. At the time of sampling, every cohort member was nominally healthy, though immune exposures that went unrecorded were likely present. The donor was CMV seronegative and was included in the group of about 400 seronegative cohort members. Each donor provided a peripheral blood sample, and peripheral blood mononuclear cells were used for TCR beta sequencing. Genomic DNA extraction from the blood cell samples was performed with the Qiagen DNeasy Blood Extraction Kit. Trimming removed 7 bases from V and 6 bases from J; the gene matches leave 5 bases unexplained. The germline V gene supplies CDR1 MGHRA and CDR2 YSYEKL. The CDR3 contains 13 residues, cysteine and phenylalanine counted. Just the 39-base CDR3 DNA is kept, in frame starting at base 1. The library was generated by the immunoSEQ multiplex PCR assay. For the multiplex PCR, a mixture combining 60 forward primers for TCR Vbeta segments and 13 reverse primers for TCR Jbeta segments was used. The CDR3 region of rearranged TCR beta genes was amplified from genomic DNA by a multiplex PCR assay. The Illumina HiSeq System was used to sequence the amplified TCR beta libraries as 87-base-pair reads. For the original study's pipeline: In a later analysis, approximately 74 million unique TCR beta chains were counted across the 690 or so repertoires, and around 11 million of these chains were shared by at least two donors. Raw reads were error-corrected and collapsed into unique sequences by a nearest-neighbor algorithm in which closely related sequences were merged to remove PCR and sequencing errors. CDR3 sequences were aligned to IMGT reference sequences to assign V, D and J gene segments. For a sequence to be retained, a match of at least six nucleotides was required to both a V gene segment and a J gene segment. Rearrangements were called productive when the CDR3 lacked stop codons and stayed in frame with V and J; all others were non-productive. Following IMGT convention, CDR3 was defined as the stretch from the second conserved V-encoded cysteine up to the conserved J-encoded phenylalanine. The earlier analysis of 500 to 750 of the donors excluded any sequence lacking an unambiguous match to a single V gene segment. An earlier analysis of 500 to 700 of the donors classified V segments as functional when productive rearrangements were above 56.7% and as segregating when the standard deviation between donors was above 5%. A statistical classification framework was built to diagnose cytomegalovirus status from the catalog of TCR beta chain sequences. A later analysis assigned V and J genes by comparing TCR nucleotide sequences with IMGT/GENE-DB human TR gene sequences. In a later analysis, CDR3 sequences and most-parsimonious VDJ recombination scenarios were assigned using the TCRdist pipeline. A later analysis defined each TCR beta chain by its CDR3 amino acid sequence plus V-gene family, and excluded reads lacking a unique V-gene family. In a later analysis, a few hundred highly shared, low-generation-probability nucleotide sequences were removed to address suspected cross-contamination and a sequencing artifact. In a later analysis, a clonal expansion index for each public chain was calculated from normalized within-repertoire ranks of inferred template counts. In a later analysis, generation probabilities were computed with a VDJ recombination model fitted to out-of-frame rearrangements, and the resulting probabilities were checked against IGoR. In a later analysis, TCR-TCR, TCR-HLA and TCR-CMV co-occurrence was scored with hypergeometric tests, and a repertoire-size bias correction was applied to TCR pairs. A later analysis estimated false discovery rates by permuting HLA or CMV assignments 20 times. A later analysis grouped co-occurring TCRs with DBSCAN, adding TCRdist sequence similarity when clustering within HLA-allele-positive subsets. Co-occurrence clustering excluded repertoires with fewer than 30,000 or more than 120,000 public chains, plus five with anomalous nucleotide sharing. TCRdb provides this immuneACCESS table in a form limited to in-frame rearrangements. Some clones are lacking; in checked studies, under half of them reflect an unresolved V gene, and why the rest are absent is not known. V, J and clone size derive from that table, while D and trimming were established from the DNA sequence. The table held for this sample gives approximately 110,000 clones. About 2.2% of the sample lies in the top ten.

This sample was taken from a study of cytomegalovirus exposure and HLA in healthy donors (dated by TCRdb to about 2017). Context from the whole study: An earlier analysis of approximately 590 of the donors reported about 250 Gb of sequence data and 120 million or so unique TCR beta sequences from some 180 million T cells. A later genetic analysis took genome-wide SNP genotypes for 398 of the 666 donors and used that subset as a discovery cohort. All discovery cohort repertoires had been generated on a single sequencing platform. The genetic ancestry cluster associated with self-reported Caucasian donors included about 84% of the 398 genotyped donors. Class I and class II HLA loci were covered by the typing at four-digit resolution. In the later analysis, no new phenotypic data were used to find candidate immune exposures; instead, reliance was placed on TCR beta sequences and their occurrence across donors. The study used immunosequencing to profile the T cell repertoires of 600 to 850 subjects and linked those repertoires to cytomegalovirus serostatus. Donor age, sex, ethnicity and CMV serostatus were compiled together with the repertoire data. Among around 400 genotyped donors of the cohort, an average of roughly 230,000 unique TCR beta nucleotide sequences was sequenced per donor, of which 15% to 20% were non-productive. An earlier analysis of some 500 of the donors applied high-throughput TCR beta sequencing to assess whether each TCR beta V gene segment acted as functional or pseudogenic. A later analysis re-examined previously published TCR beta repertoires from about 670 donors and added high-resolution HLA genotyping to investigate patterns of TCR occurrence. Typing coverage differed by locus: A, B, C, DRB1 and DQB1 were typed in about 620-640 donors, DQA1 in about 510, DPA1 in some 600, and DPB1 in just under 480. To predict cytomegalovirus infection status, the study brought together high-throughput TCR immunosequencing, statistical association of individual TCRs with disease status, and machine learning. An early release covering just under 650 HLA-typed donors comprised 250 to 350 gigabases of sequencing data and around 85 million unique TCR sequences. The aim of the study was to test whether cataloging public T cell receptors could identify signatures of past pathogen exposure. A handful of DR-DQ haplotypes were handled as single units for association and clustering because linkage in the cohort was strong. Besides the first cohort of around 700 subjects, a separate validation cohort made up of 90 to 150 different subjects was used. What the study reported, not specific to this receptor: In this cohort, only TCR beta chains were sequenced, and detectable features were limited by the absence of alpha or paired-chain data. Correlated functional status among segregating V segments might be attributable to linkage disequilibrium, but an unknown experimental factor could not be ruled out. According to a later analysis, most CMV-associated TCR beta chains appeared to be HLA-restricted, and the HLA associations seemed to be driven largely by CMV exposure. When HLA alleles, especially DR and DQ, strongly co-occurred, TCR associations were difficult to assign to individual alleles. Some IMGT-functional V segments, including TRBV6-2 and TRBV6-3, could not be told apart with the 87-base-pair reads, so those segments were excluded. It was suggested by the authors that the approach could potentially be generalized to other disease states and immunological phenotypes. Specific HLA alleles were associated with around 18,000 TCR beta sequences at a false discovery rate of 0.05 in a later analysis. According to a later analysis, parvovirus B19, influenza, CMV and Epstein-Barr virus appeared linked to several top co-occurrence clusters. Compared with equally common non-associated chains, HLA-associated TCR beta chains in a later analysis were more clonally expanded and had lower generation probabilities. Because some donors lacked HLA typing at each locus, the association tests relied only on the typed subset. In a later analysis, TCR association rates were found to vary across HLA loci, with the most associated TCRs seen for DRB1 alleles and the fewest for HLA-C alleles. In vitro tests confirmed that a few of the cytomegalovirus-associated TCR beta chains recognize cytomegalovirus antigens. Roughly uniform sequencing depth across donors was assumed in presence/absence analyses, although this assumption may not hold. The classifier was reported to diagnose cytomegalovirus status with high specificity and sensitivity in both the original and validation cohorts. In an earlier analysis of under 600 of the donors, most TCR beta V segments were observed in productive rearrangements about 90% or about 30% of the time, broadly matching IMGT annotations. A total of fewer than 200 TCR beta chains were listed by the study as associated with cytomegalovirus. Most TCR sequences were seen in very few donors, while some public TCRs were found in many individuals. About 15 rarely observed V segments, including chromosome 9 orphons, were excluded from the earlier analysis of about 600 of the donors because counts were too low. Compared with the approximately 710-donor mean, donors in an Asian-associated ancestry cluster had fewer N-insertions in productive TCRs, according to a later genetic analysis. A later genetic analysis associated a missense DCLRE1C variant with V-gene and J-gene trimming of TCR beta chains, and an independent cohort replicated the association. A group of highly shared sequence variants was considered likely to be a technical artifact of the sequencing pipeline. A further reported finding was that TCR beta sequences accurately predicted the HLA-A and HLA-B alleles for most subjects in the first cohort. Immune exposure information for the cohort was limited to CMV serostatus.

Source material: PBMCs. This TCR was sampled from a man in his forties or fifties in good health and CMV-seronegative. The chain links TRBV4-1 with TRBJ1-1; the central 10 bases match TRBD1. CDR3 region: CASKRQGAAEAFF. The sequenced DNA: TGCGCCAGCAAAAGACAGGGGGCGGCTGAAGCTTTCTTT.